This TCR beta chain was found in a study of blood T cells in healthy people across ages. Study-level findings and limits: Aged donors had fewer naive CD4+ cells and lower diversity than long-lived donors. Age showed a roughly linear inverse relationship with TCR beta diversity per million T cells.

V was trimmed by 2 bases and J by 0 bases, leaving 4 bases between them. The CDR3 is made up of 13 amino acids. Germline lookup yields CDR1 KGHSH and CDR2 LQKENI. This clonotype was found a few times. Its antigen remains unknown. With a J-beta primer mix and a sample-barcoded 5' primer, a second PCR ran roughly 6 to 12 cycles. Through a template-switch adaptor with 12 random nucleotides, each cDNA molecule received a tag. TCRdb used MiXCR to reprocess the 5' RACE reads, holding one entry per CDR3 protein. The data show about 970,000 distinct CDR3 sequences, with about 51% seen just once and over 20% held by the top ten.

The clonotype originates from a woman aged 60 to 75 in good health. The sequenced sample was blood. The rearrangement uses TRBV18 and TRBJ2-5; D remains unclear. The CDR3 sequence: CASSPFHQETQYF. CDR3 in DNA: TGTGCCAGCTCACCATTCCACCAAGAGACCCAGTACTTC.